One and the same sample provided the 30 T cell receptor beta chains below, sequenced in a study of graft-versus-host responses after intestinal transplantation. Clones were read by immunoSEQ multiplex PCR, and TCRdb kept only the in-frame ones, dropping some. The sample carries about 26,000 clones, roughly 87% recorded once. Antigen specificity for these receptors is unknown. The starting material was unstimulated CD4+ T cells sorted from spleen or lymph node cells, obtained before intestinal transplant. These receptors all come from a human donor who received an intestinal transplant.

The chain is built from TRBV6-5 and TRBJ1-1, with 10 bases matching TRBD1. The CDR3 runs to 15 residues. Germline loops: CDR1 MNHEY, CDR2 SVGAGI. The J segment lost 10 bases and the V segment lost 1 base, leaving 9 bases of the junction unmatched. The CDR3 sequence: CASSYLAGTGERAFF. As DNA, the CDR3 is TGTGCCAGCAGTTACTTGGCCGGGACAGGGGAAAGAGCTTTCTTT.

The chain employs TRBV7-6 and TRBJ2-3; 8 bases fit TRBD2. The V segment lost 8 bases and the J segment 7 bases; nucleotides outside the gene matches: 26. The CDR3 is 19 amino acids. Germline lookup yields CDR1 SGHVS and CDR2 FNYEAQ. CDR3 nucleotides: TGTGCCAGCCGTCAACTAGGGGGATCAAAAGCGGGAGTGGGACATACGCAGTATTTT. Protein: CASRQLGGSKAGVGHTQYF.

The chain joins TRBV5-1 to TRBJ2-5; D assignment may be TRBD1 or TRBD2 (6 bases each). V lost 1 base and J lost 3, with 7 bases in between. The CDR3 runs to 13 residues. CDR1 and CDR2 (germline): SGHRS, YFSETQ. As DNA, the CDR3 is TGCGCCAGCAGCTTGAGGGGGGAAGAGACCCAGTACTTC. Translated, it gives CASSLRGEETQYF.

This chain uses TRBV10-1 with TRBJ2-1; D is perhaps TRBD2 (6 bases). This CDR3 comprises 16 residues. CDR1 and CDR2 from the germline V gene are WNHNN and SYGVQD (reference sequence). The germline V and J ends were trimmed by 5 bases and 7 bases, with 21 bases remaining between them. The CDR3 region has the DNA TGCGCCAGCAGTAAGGATCCGGGACTCTCATCGAATGAGCAGTTCTTC. The encoded protein is CASSKDPGLSSNEQFF.

The chain links TRBV7-6 to TRBJ1-5; tentatively, D is TRBD1 (6 bases). The CDR3 is made up of 16 amino acids. Germline V CDR1 and CDR2: SGHVS, FNYEAQ. Trimming removed 5 bases at V and 4 bases at J, with 18 bases between. In DNA, the CDR3 is TGTGCCAGCAGCGCTGACAGGCGGGGGAGTAATCAGCCCCAGCATTTT. Translating it yields CASSADRRGSNQPQHF.

The rearrangement joins TRBV19 to TRBJ2-3, with D possibly called TRBD1 or TRBD2 (6 bases each). The CDR3 sequence is 17 residues long. The V and J ends lost 5 bases and 2 bases respectively, with 20 bases between them. Germline CDR1 reads LNHDA; CDR2 reads SQIVND (reference sequence). In DNA, the CDR3 is TGTGCCAGTAGTCTGTCGGGGGCGGGGATTTCCACAGATACGCAGTATTTT. Amino acids: CASSLSGAGISTDTQYF.

V gene TRBV9 combines with J gene TRBJ2-1; D gene ambiguous. The CDR3 is 14 residues long. Looked up from germline, CDR1 is SGDLS and CDR2 is YYNGEE. The V and J ends lost 4 bases and 5 bases respectively, with 13 bases between them. The CDR3 here is CASSPRTADNEQFF. CDR3 bases: TGTGCCAGCAGCCCCCGGACGGCCGACAATGAGCAGTTCTTC.

The chain is built from TRBV6-1 and TRBJ2-3; 8 positions match TRBD2. CDR1 MNHNS and CDR2 SASEGT come from the germline V gene. The CDR3 is made up of 14 amino acids. V shed 4 bases and J 2 bases; nucleotides not matched to a gene: 2. DNA of the CDR3: TGTGCCAGCAGTGCGGGGGGGGCCACAGATACGCAGTATTTT. The encoded protein is CASSAGGATDTQYF.

This clone has only one observation. The DNA of the CDR3 is TGTGCCAGCAGCCAAGGTGGCGGGAGGGTCTACGAGCAGTACTTC. Protein product: CASSQGGGRVYEQYF. V and J are TRBV4-2 and TRBJ2-7, with 9 bases lining up with TRBD2. CDR3 size: 15 residues. Losses at the gene ends were 1 base for V and 3 bases for J; bases not matched to a gene: 4. CDR1 and CDR2 from the germline V gene are LGHNA and YNFKEQ.

The V and J genes are TRBV9 and TRBJ2-1, with D possibly being TRBD2 (5 bases). Germline V gene lookup returns CDR1 SGDLS and CDR2 YYNGEE. This CDR3 has 12 residues. Trimming cost V 3 bases and J 9 bases, with 10 bases left between them. CDR3 protein: CASSAPGVEQFF. The DNA of the CDR3 is TGTGCCAGCAGCGCCCCCGGGGTTGAGCAGTTCTTC. Full variable domain (missing parts from reference TRBV9 and TRBJ2-1): DSGVTQTPKHLITATGQRVTLRCSPRSGDLSVYWYQQSLDQGLQFLIQYYNGEERAKGNILERFSAQQFPDLHSELNLSSLELGDSALYFCASSAPGVEQFFGPGTRLTVL.

The J gene is TRBJ1-5, the V gene TRBV5-1; 7 bases match TRBD1. The V segment lost 0 bases and the J segment 1 base; nucleotides outside the gene matches: 1. CDR1 SGHRS and CDR2 YFSETQ come from the germline V gene. This CDR3 spans 15 amino acids. The CDR3 DNA reads TGCGCCAGCAGCTTGGGAGGGGGCAGCAATCAGCCCCAGCATTTT. This encodes CASSLGGGSNQPQHF.

This chain connects TRBV6-6 to TRBJ1-5; perhaps TRBD1 as D (5 bases). V gave up 5 bases and J gave up 5 bases, with 10 bases separating them. The CDR3 covers 13 residues. Germline CDR1 MNHNY, CDR2 SVGAGI (reference sequence). Here the CDR3 DNA reads TGTGCCAGCAGTCTCCCCAGGGATCAGCCCCAGCATTTT. It translates to CASSLPRDQPQHF.

The chain has TRBV27 and TRBJ1-3; 7 bases agree with TRBD1. V lost 0 bases to trimming and J lost 2 bases; unmatched junction nucleotides: 16. CDR3 length: 20 amino acids. The V gene's germline CDR1 is MNHEY and CDR2 SMNVEV (reference sequence). For the CDR3, the DNA is TGTGCCAGCAGTTTATCGATTAAGGGGGCGCGCATTATACCTGGAAACACCATATATTTT. As protein: CASSLSIKGARIIPGNTIYF.

V usage is TRBV6-1 and J usage is TRBJ2-1; 7 nucleotides line up with TRBD1. V shed 4 bases and J 10 bases; nucleotides not matched to a gene: 7. The germline CDR1 and CDR2 sequences are MNHNS and SASEGT. This CDR3 is 13 amino acids long. The CDR3 region is CASSVSTGQEQFF. For the CDR3, the DNA is TGTGCCAGCAGTGTTTCGACAGGGCAAGAGCAGTTCTTC.

Written as DNA, the CDR3 is TGTGCCAGCAAAGAACCCAGGGGCAATCAGCCCCAGCATTTT. Translation: CASKEPRGNQPQHF. J is TRBJ1-5 and V is TRBV25-1; weak D call: TRBD1 (5 bases). Trimming cost V 7 bases and J 2 bases, with 12 bases left between them. Germline loops: CDR1 MGHDK, CDR2 SYGVNS. CDR3 length: 14 amino acids.

This chain links TRBV12-5 with TRBJ2-5; D might be TRBD2 (5 bases). The tail of the sequence fits TRBJ2-7 better, so the J call may be wrong. The CDR3 has 17 amino acids. The germline gives CDR1 LGHNT, CDR2 FRNRAP. Here the CDR3 reads CASGFGIATLLLLEQYF. CDR3 DNA sequence: TGTGCTAGTGGTTTTGGGATAGCGACGCTACTACTGCTCGAGCAGTACTTC.

The chain carries TRBV9 and TRBJ2-5, with D perhaps TRBD2 (6 bases). The CDR3 extends over 13 amino acids. CDR1 is SGDLS, CDR2 YYNGEE, per germline. Trimming took off 4 bases at V and 4 bases at J, with 11 bases between the two ends. Written as DNA, the CDR3 is TGTGCCAGCAGCCTGGAGGGCCGAGAGACCCAGTACTTC. This encodes CASSLEGRETQYF.

The chain employs TRBV19 and TRBJ1-5; D is possibly TRBD1 (6 bases). This CDR3 is built from 13 residues. The germline V gene has CDR1 LNHDA and CDR2 SQIVND (reference sequence). Trimming removed 5 bases from V and 4 bases from J, with 9 bases in between. For the CDR3, the DNA is TGTGCCAGTAGTCCCCAGGGGAATCAGCCCCAGCATTTT. It yields the protein CASSPQGNQPQHF.

The chain combines TRBV19 with TRBJ2-3; D remains unclear. Germline assignment: CDR1 LNHDA and CDR2 SQIVND (reference sequence). The CDR3 sequence is 12 residues long. The V end was cut by 5 bases, the J end by 2 bases, with 5 bases between. This CDR3 is CASSPPTDTQYF. The CDR3 DNA sequence: TGTGCCAGTAGTCCCCCCACAGATACGCAGTATTTT.

The V and J genes are TRBV4-2 and TRBJ2-7; TRBD2 is a possible D gene (6 bases). This CDR3 spans 14 amino acids. The V gene's germline CDR1 is LGHNA and CDR2 YNFKEQ. V lost 4 bases and J 4 bases, leaving 14 bases between the germline ends. Here the CDR3 reads CASSPPGTRYEQYF. The CDR3 DNA reads as TGTGCCAGCAGCCCACCAGGGACTCGGTACGAGCAGTACTTC.

V usage is TRBV7-9 and J usage is TRBJ2-5, with TRBD2 identical over 9 bases. This CDR3 is built from 16 residues. Trimming took 3 bases from V and 2 from J; bases not matched to a gene: 7. Per germline, CDR1 SEHNR and CDR2 FQNEAQ (reference sequence). The CDR3 DNA reads TGTGCCAGCAGCTTGGGATTACTAGCGGGTCAAGAGACCCAGTACTTC. Translation: CASSLGLLAGQETQYF.

This sequence joins TRBV5-6 and TRBJ1-5; possibly TRBD1 for D (6 bases). CDR3 length equals 18 residues. Germline V gene lookup returns CDR1 SGHDT and CDR2 YYEEEE. Trimming cost V 2 bases and J 1 base, with 19 bases left between them. In DNA, the CDR3 is TGTGCCAGCAGCTTTTGGTTTCTGACAGGTTCAAGCAATCAGCCCCAGCATTTT. It specifies CASSFWFLTGSSNQPQHF.

This clone was picked up a small number of times. The chain links TRBV7-9 to TRBJ2-4; weak D call: TRBD2 (7 bases). The CDR3 runs to 17 residues. The germline gives CDR1 SEHNR, CDR2 FQNEAQ (reference sequence). Trimming took 1 base from V and 1 from J, leaving 14 bases between them. CDR3 residues: CASSLVRGARAKNIQYF. CDR3 nucleotides: TGTGCCAGCAGCTTAGTACGGGGGGCGAGGGCCAAAAACATTCAGTACTTC.

The genes are TRBV7-2 and TRBJ2-3; D not resolved. The CDR3 sequence is 13 residues long. The ends were cut back, 0 bases at V and 10 bases at J, with 11 bases in the middle. Germline V lookup: CDR1 SGHTA, CDR2 FQGNSA. The CDR3 DNA reads TGTGCCAGCAGCTTAGCCCTGATAGACGCGCAGTATTTT. As protein: CASSLALIDAQYF.

The rearrangement links TRBV5-5 to TRBJ2-6; D is ambiguous. Trimming took 1 base from V and 1 from J, leaving 6 bases between them. Germline V lookup: CDR1 SGHKS, CDR2 YYEKEE (reference sequence). This CDR3 spans 15 amino acids. The CDR3 reads CASSLLASGANVLTF. The CDR3 region has the DNA TGTGCCAGCAGCTTGTTAGCTTCTGGGGCCAACGTCCTGACTTTC.

The CDR3 is CSVGQSYGYTF. CDR3 nucleotide sequence: TGCAGCGTTGGACAGTCGTATGGCTACACCTTC. This chain joins TRBV29-1 and TRBJ1-2, with a weak D call TRBD1 (5 bases). Germline V gene data show CDR1 as SQVTM and CDR2 as ANQGSEA. The CDR3 length is 11 residues. Trimming took off 4 bases at V and 5 bases at J, with 8 bases between the two ends. The whole variable domain, filled in from reference TRBV29-1 and TRBJ1-2, reads SAVISQKPSRDICQRGTSLTIQCQVDSQVTMMFWYRQQPGQSLTLIATANQGSEATYESGFVIDKFPISRPNLTFSTLTVSNMSPEDSSIYLCSVGQSYGYTFGSGTRLTVV.

The gene calls are TRBV6-1 and TRBJ1-2; 9 bases fit TRBD1. Looked up from germline, CDR1 is MNHNS and CDR2 is SASEGT. The V and J ends lost 5 bases and 5 bases, in that order; junction bases with no gene match: 9. The CDR3 consists of 15 residues. CDR3 in amino acids: CASSQTGTGIYGYTF. DNA for the CDR3: TGTGCCAGCAGTCAGACCGGGACAGGGATTTATGGCTACACCTTC.

V usage is TRBV9 and J usage is TRBJ2-3, with TRBD1 as a possible D gene (6 bases). Germline CDR1 and CDR2: SGDLS and YYNGEE. CDR3 length equals 16 residues. V was pared by 3 bases and J by 2 bases, with 16 bases between. This chain's CDR3 is CASSARQERPTDTQYF. The CDR3 bases are TGTGCCAGCAGCGCCCGACAGGAAAGGCCCACAGATACGCAGTATTTT.

The chain uses TRBV6-5 and TRBJ1-3; no firm D call. Germline V gene lookup returns CDR1 MNHEY and CDR2 SVGAGI. Between the trimmed V and J ends, which lost 8 bases and 0 bases, there was a span of 14 bases. This CDR3 is built from 15 residues. Here the CDR3 DNA reads TGTGCCAGCCTAAAGTCAGGCCCCTCTGGAAACACCATATATTTT. Translating gives CASLKSGPSGNTIYF.

This chain uses TRBV28 with TRBJ2-5; the match to TRBD2 covers 9 bases. The trim removed 5 bases at V and 5 bases at J, leaving 9 bases unmatched. The CDR3 loop spans 15 amino acids. CDR1 and CDR2 (germline): MDHEN, SYDVKM. The CDR3 DNA reads as TGTGCCAGCAGTCAGTCGGGACTAGCAGGGGAGACCCAGTACTTC. This encodes CASSQSGLAGETQYF.